The present entry profiles one TCR beta chain with its context. Its antigen is as yet unknown. This entry belongs to a study of cytomegalovirus exposure and HLA in healthy donors. Study observations and caveats: With high specificity and sensitivity, the classifier reportedly diagnosed cytomegalovirus status. An analysis done earlier found most TCR beta V segments productive about 90% or about 30% of the time.

PCR amplification relied on 60 Vbeta primers (plus 13 Jbeta primers). Using immunoSEQ multiplex PCR, the repertoire was profiled, and TCRdb retains in-frame clones only, with some absent. The data show about 130,000 clones, and the top ten clones hold over 1.5%. Trimming removed 6 bases at V and 8 bases at J, with 16 bases between. The CDR3 spans 13 residues. The germline V gene encodes CDR1 SGHTA and CDR2 FQGNSA. Material for sequencing was PBMCs. The genes are TRBV7-2 and TRBJ1-2; a weak D match, TRBD1 (6 bases). This receptor was obtained from a man aged 18 to 30 in good health and CMV-seronegative. The CDR3 DNA is TGTGCCAGCAGAAGCTTACTGCAGGGGGGCTACACCTTC. It translates to CASRSLLQGGYTF.